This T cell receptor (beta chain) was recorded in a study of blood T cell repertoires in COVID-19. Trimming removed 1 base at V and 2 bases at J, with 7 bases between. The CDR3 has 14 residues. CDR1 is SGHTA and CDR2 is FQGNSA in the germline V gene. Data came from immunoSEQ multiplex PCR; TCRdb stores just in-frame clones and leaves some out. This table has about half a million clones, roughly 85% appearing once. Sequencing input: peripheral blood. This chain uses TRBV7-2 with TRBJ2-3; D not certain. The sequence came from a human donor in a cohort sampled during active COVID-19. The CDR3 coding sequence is TGTGCCAGCAGCTTAGGACTTGTCACAGATACGCAGTATTTT. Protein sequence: CASSLGLVTDTQYF.